This T cell receptor beta chain was recovered during a study of cytomegalovirus exposure and HLA in healthy donors (dated by TCRdb to about 2017). Notes on the research overall: In an earlier analysis of several hundred of the donors, approximately 300 Gb of sequence data and 100 million or so unique TCR beta sequences from 150 million to 200 million T cells were reported. Along with the approximately 650-subject first cohort, a separate validation cohort of 120 different subjects was used. To decide whether each TCR beta V gene segment behaved as functional or pseudogenic, an earlier analysis of some 600 of the donors relied on high-throughput TCR beta sequencing. In a later analysis, previously published TCR beta repertoires from 500 to 750 donors were re-analyzed and high-resolution HLA genotyping was added so that TCR occurrence patterns could be studied. Among the roughly 380 genotyped donors, around 79% belonged to the genetic ancestry cluster associated with self-reported Caucasian donors. A few DR-DQ haplotypes were treated as single units for association and clustering because of strong linkage in the cohort. High-throughput TCR immunosequencing, statistical association of individual TCRs with disease status, and machine learning were combined to predict cytomegalovirus infection status. Among some 410 genotyped donors of the cohort, an average of approximately 240,000 unique TCR beta nucleotide sequences was sequenced per donor, of which 15% to 20% were non-productive. In a later genetic analysis, genome-wide SNP genotypes for about 65% of the roughly 670 donors were used, and that subset was treated as a discovery cohort. Both class I and class II loci were covered by HLA typing, at four-digit resolution. Donor age, sex, ethnicity and CMV serostatus were collected together with the repertoire data. All discovery cohort repertoires had been generated using a single sequencing platform. An early release that covered fewer than 750 HLA-typed donors contained about 300 gigabases of sequencing data and tens of millions of unique TCR sequences. The study aimed to test whether cataloging public T cell receptors could reveal signatures of past pathogen exposure. Rather than using new phenotypic data, the later analysis identified candidate immune exposures from TCR beta sequences and from how often those sequences occurred across donors. The T cell repertoires of 666 subjects were profiled by immunosequencing and related to cytomegalovirus serostatus. The number of donors typed differed by locus, with about 629-640 for A, B, C, DRB1 and DQB1, over 500 for DQA1, 606 for DPA1, and 400 to 490 for DPB1. What the study reported, not specific to this receptor: Linkage disequilibrium might explain the correlated functional status among segregating V segments, but an unknown experimental factor could not be excluded. Most TCR sequences were seen in very few donors, while some public TCRs were found in many individuals. A group of highly shared sequence variants was considered likely to be a technical artifact of the sequencing pipeline. A further reported finding was that TCR beta sequences accurately predicted the HLA-A and HLA-B alleles for most subjects in the first cohort. Most CMV-associated TCR beta chains appeared to be HLA-restricted in a later analysis, and the HLA associations seemed to be driven largely by CMV exposure. About 17 rarely observed V segments, including chromosome 9 orphons, were excluded from the earlier analysis of almost 600 of the donors because counts were too low. CMV serostatus was the only immune exposure information available for the cohort. At a false discovery rate of 0.05, a later analysis linked about 17,000 TCR beta sequences to specific HLA alleles. An association between a missense DCLRE1C variant and V-gene and J-gene trimming of TCR beta chains was found in a later genetic analysis and replicated in an independent cohort. Some IMGT-functional V segments, including TRBV6-2 and TRBV6-3, could not be told apart with the 87-base-pair reads, so those segments were excluded. Compared with equally common non-associated chains, HLA-associated TCR beta chains in a later analysis were more clonally expanded and had lower generation probabilities. The presence/absence analyses assumed that sequencing depth was roughly uniform across donors, and that assumption may not be true. This cohort had only TCR beta chains sequenced, and the lack of alpha or paired-chain data limited which features could be detected. Because HLA typing was unavailable for some donors at each locus, only the typed subset was used in association tests. In a later analysis, several top co-occurrence clusters were reported to appear linked to parvovirus B19, influenza, CMV and Epstein-Barr virus. In a later analysis, TCR association rates were found to vary across HLA loci, with the most associated TCRs seen for DRB1 alleles and the fewest for HLA-C alleles. A total of 150 to 200 TCR beta chains were listed by the study as associated with cytomegalovirus. In vitro tests confirmed that a few of the cytomegalovirus-associated TCR beta chains recognize cytomegalovirus antigens. Strong co-occurrence of HLA alleles, especially DR and DQ, made assigning TCR associations to individual alleles difficult. In an earlier analysis of 587 of the donors, most TCR beta V segments were observed in productive rearrangements about 90% or about 30% of the time, broadly matching IMGT annotations. The classifier was reported to diagnose cytomegalovirus status with high specificity and sensitivity in both the original and validation cohorts. According to a later genetic analysis, donors in an Asian-associated ancestry cluster had fewer N-insertions in productive TCRs than the approximately 670-donor mean. The authors suggested that the approach could potentially be generalized to other disease states and immunological phenotypes.

In total, roughly 710 healthy bone marrow donors made up the cohort. At the time of sampling, every cohort member was nominally healthy, though immune exposures that went unrecorded were likely present. The donor tested CMV seropositive, placing the donor among the 290 or so seropositive members of the cohort. A peripheral blood sample was collected from each donor, and TCR beta sequencing was performed on peripheral blood mononuclear cells. Genomic DNA extraction from the blood cell samples was performed with the Qiagen DNeasy Blood Extraction Kit. A note on this clone: The antigen it binds to is not known. One base away there is no much larger clone; base qualities are not given.

The germline ends are 13 bases apart after V is trimmed by 2 bases and J by 6 bases. Inclusive of the bounding cysteine and phenylalanine, the CDR3 is 14 residues long. Only CDR3 DNA is held: 42 bases, read in frame from base 1. In the germline V gene (reference sequence), CDR1 corresponds to GTSNPN and CDR2 to SVGIG. The library was obtained by the immunoSEQ multiplex PCR assay. The multiplex PCR relied on a mix of 60 forward primers for TCR Vbeta segments and 13 reverse primers for TCR Jbeta segments. Amplification of the CDR3 region of rearranged TCR beta genes was performed with a multiplex PCR assay on genomic DNA. On the Illumina HiSeq System, the amplified TCR beta libraries were sequenced as 87-base-pair reads. In the authors' own workflow: In a later analysis, tens of millions of unique TCR beta chains were counted across the 690 or so repertoires, and roughly 9.9 million of these chains were shared by at least two donors. Raw reads were error-corrected and collapsed into unique sequences by a nearest-neighbor algorithm in which closely related sequences were merged to remove PCR and sequencing errors. To assign V, D and J gene segments, CDR3 sequences were aligned to IMGT reference sequences. Each retained sequence needed at least a six-nucleotide match to both a V gene segment and a J gene segment. Rearrangements were classified as productive when the CDR3 lacked stop codons and remained in frame with V and J, and all other rearrangements were classified as non-productive. Following IMGT convention, CDR3 was defined as the stretch from the second conserved V-encoded cysteine up to the conserved J-encoded phenylalanine. The earlier analysis of 550 to 650 of the donors excluded any sequence lacking an unambiguous match to a single V gene segment. In an earlier analysis of some 590 of the donors, a V segment was called functional when productive rearrangements were above 56.7%, and segregating when the standard deviation between donors exceeded 5%. A statistical classification framework was developed to diagnose cytomegalovirus status using the catalog of TCR beta chain sequences. A later analysis assigned V and J genes by comparing TCR nucleotide sequences with IMGT/GENE-DB human TR gene sequences. In a later analysis, CDR3 sequences and most-parsimonious VDJ recombination scenarios were assigned using the TCRdist pipeline. In a later analysis, each TCR beta chain was defined by its CDR3 amino acid sequence together with its V-gene family, and reads without a unique V-gene family were excluded. A later analysis removed 592 highly shared, low-generation-probability nucleotide sequences to deal with suspected cross-contamination and a sequencing artifact. A later analysis calculated a clonal expansion index for each public chain from normalized within-repertoire ranks of inferred template counts. Generation probabilities in a later analysis came from a VDJ recombination model fitted to out-of-frame rearrangements, and those results were checked against IGoR. Hypergeometric tests were used in a later analysis to score TCR-TCR, TCR-HLA and TCR-CMV co-occurrence, with a repertoire-size bias correction applied to the TCR pairs. To estimate false discovery rates, a later analysis permuted the HLA or CMV assignments 20 times. In a later analysis, co-occurring TCRs were grouped using DBSCAN, with TCRdist sequence similarity added in when clustering inside HLA-allele-positive subsets. For co-occurrence clustering, repertoires with fewer than 30,000 or more than 120,000 public chains were excluded, along with roughly five repertoires with anomalous nucleotide sharing. TCRdb provides this immuneACCESS table in a form limited to in-frame rearrangements. Some clones are lacking; in checked studies, under half of them reflect an unresolved V gene, and why the rest are absent is not known. The V and J calls and clone size were taken over from that table, and D and trimming were inferred from the DNA. For this sample the table gives roughly 150,000 clones, of which roughly 74% were detected only once. Together, the top ten hold approximately 10% of the sample.

The source material was PBMCs. This TCR was recovered from a man between 18 and 29 years old in good health and CMV-seropositive. The chain is assembled from TRBV30 and TRBJ2-2, with TRBD2 as a weak D call on 5 bases. The DNA sequence is TGTGCCTGGAGTACCCTACTAGACGCCGGGGAGCTGTTTTTT. This yields the protein CAWSTLLDAGELFF. Beyond the CDR3, the reference TRBV30 and TRBJ2-2 genes provide the residues; the full variable domain reads: SQTIHQWPATLVQPVGSPLSLECTVEGTSNPNLYWYRQAAGRGLQLLFYSVGIGQISSEVPQNLSASRPQDRQFILSSKKLLLSDSGFYLCAWSTLLDAGELFFGEGSRLTVL.